What follows are 6 T cell receptor beta chains derived from one specimen sequenced in a study of OX40 agonist ivuxolimab in advanced cancers. The protocol was immunoSEQ multiplex PCR, while the TCRdb copy is restricted to in-frame clones and leaves out a portion. This table holds some 19,000 clones, over 70% found once. This specimen was CD4+ or CD8+ T cells sorted from blood, taken in a trial of the OX40 agonist ivuxolimab. These receptors came from an adult with an advanced solid tumor such as melanoma, head and neck, liver or kidney cancer.

The V and J genes are TRBV11-2 and TRBJ2-1, with D possibly being TRBD1 or TRBD2 (5 bases each). The CDR3 runs 17 residues. The germline gives CDR1 SGHAT, CDR2 FQNNGV. The V gene lost 6 bases and the J gene lost 3 bases, with 21 bases spanning the gap. The CDR3 DNA is TGTGCCAGCAGTTTGGAACTAGGGGCTAGCCACTACAATGAGCAGTTCTTC. Translated, it gives CASSLELGASHYNEQFF.

The CDR3 nucleotides read TGTGCCAGCAGCCCGACTAGCGGGAGGGTTCTAAGCGGGGAGCTGTTTTTT. This gives the protein CASSPTSGRVLSGELFF. The chain has TRBV4-2 and TRBJ2-2; TRBD2 aligns across 14 bases. The V gene end was trimmed by 4 bases and the J gene end by 7 bases; junction bases not matched to a gene: 8. The length of the CDR3 is 17 residues. Germline V lookup: CDR1 LGHNA, CDR2 YNFKEQ.

This sequence joins TRBV13 and TRBJ2-1; 11 nucleotides align to TRBD2. The CDR3 is 17 amino acids. The ends lost 1 base at V and 5 bases at J; junction bases unmatched: 7. Per germline, CDR1 PRHDT and CDR2 FYEKMQ (reference sequence). CDR3 nucleotide sequence: TGTGCCAGCAGCTTAGAAACCCTAGCGGGGGGTGACAATGAGCAGTTCTTC. Its protein is CASSLETLAGGDNEQFF.

This chain connects TRBV6-5 to TRBJ2-7; 7 positions match TRBD2. CDR1 is MNHEY, CDR2 SVGAGI, per germline. The CDR3 has 14 residues. The trim removed 7 bases at V and 1 base at J, leaving 7 bases unmatched. The CDR3 reads CASTPWEGSYEQYF. CDR3 nucleotide sequence: TGTGCCAGCACCCCTTGGGAGGGGTCCTACGAGCAGTACTTC.

The chain uses TRBV27 and TRBJ2-7; 11 nucleotides agree with TRBD2. CDR1 and CDR2 (germline): MNHEY, SMNVEV (reference sequence). The CDR3 loop spans 17 amino acids. The J segment lost 2 bases and the V segment lost 5 bases, leaving 11 bases of the junction unmatched. CDR3 amino acids: CASSPARLAGTPYEQYF. In DNA form, the CDR3 reads TGTGCCAGCAGTCCCGCCCGACTAGCGGGGACCCCCTACGAGCAGTACTTC.

This sequence joins TRBV15 and TRBJ2-7, with 7 bases that match TRBD1. The trim removed 0 bases at V and 3 bases at J, leaving 5 bases unmatched. Germline lookup yields CDR1 LNHNV and CDR2 YYDKDF (reference sequence). This CDR3 has 15 amino acids. CDR3 region: CATSRERQGIYEQYF. CDR3 nucleotides: TGTGCCACCAGCAGAGAAAGACAGGGAATCTACGAGCAGTACTTC.